The source of this T cell receptor beta chain is a study of T cells in localized non-small cell lung cancer. The table came from immunoSEQ multiplex PCR; TCRdb's copy has only in-frame clones and leaves some out. This table has about 82,000 clones, less than 85% appearing once. In regard to this clone: Its antigen is unidentified.

Study-wide results and limits: The tumor had only one region sequenced, so heterogeneity remains possible. Adjacent lung exhibited a median of approximately 50 among the 100 most abundant tumor clones. Clonality peaked in uninvolved adjacent lung rather than tumor.

The germline V gene has CDR1 MDHEN and CDR2 SYDVKM. Losses at the gene ends were 2 bases for V and 6 bases for J; bases not matched to a gene: 6. There are 15 residues in the CDR3. This receptor was obtained from a man aged 35 to 69 with stage II squamous cell lung carcinoma. This rearrangement joins TRBV28 to TRBJ2-2, with 7 bases that match TRBD2. Sequencing was performed on PBMCs, taken before any cancer treatment. CDR3 bases: TGTGCCAGCAGTTTAGCCGGCGGGGGTTCCGGGGAGCTGTTTTTT. Translation gives CASSLAGGGSGELFF.